This T cell receptor beta chain was identified in a study of identical twins (dated by TCRdb to between 2015 and 2016). For the study in its entirety: To test whether fetal clonotypes persist, the study used deep sequencing on TCR alpha and beta repertoires from monozygotic twins, unrelated adults of various ages, and cord blood. To rule out contamination, the twin experiments were replicated at different times with different library preparation protocols.

The cysteine opens and the phenylalanine closes a CDR3 of 15 amino acids. The sequence is cut down to CDR3 DNA, 45 bases in frame from base 1. CDR1 and CDR2 were assigned from the germline V gene (reference sequence) as LGHDT and YNNKEL. At the junction V is shortened by 4 bases and J by 1 base, with 14 bases in between. The library came from 5' RACE. The sequencing machine was an Illumina HiSeq 2000. A universal primer binding site was added through template switching, and the final cDNA carried a unique molecular identifier so that TCR cDNA molecules could be counted accurately. Specific primers in the conserved constant-segment region were used to synthesize first-strand cDNA for the TCR alpha and beta chains. Each cDNA library was double barcoded, with a SMART-Mk sample barcode plus Illumina barcodes, to control for contamination. TruSeq adapter sequences and Illumina sample barcodes were added in two successive PCR steps. TCR alpha and beta cDNA libraries were sequenced on the Illumina HiSeq platform with custom primers. Under the source paper's analysis protocol: MiGEC processed the raw reads to extract unique molecular identifiers, while MiXCR was used to determine the CDR3 positions. Recombination models were inferred per individual with the repgenHMM and IGoR tools using an EM algorithm. The analysis of shared clonotypes was done with the tcR package in R, with sharing normalized by the product of cloneset sizes. Out-of-frame nonproductive sequences were analyzed to study raw recombination free of thymic and clonal selection effects. The public reads were reprocessed in TCRdb via fastp at Q25 and MiXCR, keeping in-frame beta chains. Under each unique CDR3 protein, matching rows form one entry showing the most common genes and DNA. In this record, the V and J calls reflect TCRdb's handling and not the investigators' own analysis. This sample comprises fewer than 250,000 distinct CDR3 sequences, less than 8% of them detected only once. Together, the top ten hold 1.9% of the sample.

Every donor in the study was a healthy Caucasian. The twin cohort consisted of three pairs of female monozygotic twins, all aged about 18 to 30 years. Miltenyi CD45RO+ enrichment and human naive T-cell isolation kits were used to isolate memory (CD45RO+) and naive T cells from PBMC. Paper-wide results and their limitations: Because the same donors could not be followed over many years, the conclusions depended on cross-sectional statistical analysis. Excess twin sharing in beta out-of-frame sequences was weaker because fewer shared sequences lowered the signal-to-noise ratio. Out-of-frame TCR alpha sharing in monozygotic twins was systematically underestimated by recombination models, whereas sharing between unrelated individuals was in agreement with the recombination models. Abundant cord blood beta clonotypes had fewer insertions, young adult naive repertoires showed a similar but weaker trend, and memory repertoires showed no such trend. Zero-insertion analyses could be partly confounded by invariant T cells such as MAIT and iNKT, although diverse VJ usage argued against such confounding for most clonotypes. Compared with coincidental sharing between unrelated individuals, out-of-frame TCR alpha sequences shared between twins had an excess of sequences with low generation probability.

This clonotype occurred a few times. Its antigen is still unknown. Within one base of it there is no much larger clone, and no base qualities were kept. This same sample was also taken into another study, of yellow fever vaccine responses in identical twins. The second paper further reports: According to the authors, in identical twins the way T cells responded to vaccination appeared partly convergent and partly personalized. In identical twins, the study followed T cell clones that responded to the vaccine with precision.

This chain joins TRBV3-1 to TRBJ2-7, with TRBD2 tentatively as D gene (7 bases match). The clonotype comes from a woman aged 18-30 years in good health. Material for sequencing was memory (CD45RO+) T cells sorted from blood. This specimen's cell subset or site label, interpreted: CD45RO+ enriched T cells. The CDR3 protein sequence reads: CASSLSGGGSYEQYF. The DNA sequence reads TGTGCCAGCAGCCTGTCGGGGGGCGGGTCCTACGAGCAGTACTTC.